A single sample gave rise to the 28 T cell receptor beta chains below, sequenced in a study of vaccination and CD4 T cells after COVID-19. Cultured CD4+ T cell DNA underwent sequencing with the Oncomine TCR Beta short-read assay. MiXCR was run by TCRdb on the PCR reads, yielding one entry per CDR3 protein. The repertoire consists of some 16,000 distinct CDR3 sequences, with about two fifths occurring once and the leading ten covering under 7.5%. Treatment in this sample: roughly 10-day PBMC culture with coronavirus spike peptide pools or control peptides (ViraFEST assay). No antigen is known for these receptors. The sequences come from CD4+ T cells from blood, cultured in vitro, collected after SARS-CoV-2 vaccination. The receptors shown here come from a human donor who had recovered from COVID-19.

This clonotype is labeled as medium-sized. The chain recombines TRBV10-1 with TRBJ2-2, with D unclear. Trimming shortened V by 0 bases and J by 6 bases, and 5 bases separated the two germline ends. Germline V gene data show CDR1 as WNHNN and CDR2 as SYGVQD (reference sequence). The CDR3 contains 13 residues. The chain's CDR3 is CASSESGAGELFF. As DNA, the CDR3 is TGCGCCAGCAGTGAGTCGGGCGCCGGGGAGCTGTTTTTT.

The chain is built from TRBV10-1 and TRBJ2-1; no firm D call. The CDR3 spans 13 residues. With 8 bases removed from V and 6 bases from J, the gap between germline ends came to 14 bases. The germline V gene encodes CDR1 WNHNN and CDR2 SYGVQD (reference sequence). The CDR3 region is CASSRAGVNEQFF. The DNA of the CDR3 is TGCGCCAGCTCCCGCGCAGGAGTCAATGAGCAGTTCTTC.

This clonotype was detected a few times. The V and J genes are TRBV2 and TRBJ1-5, with D unclear. The V and J ends lost 7 bases and 7 bases respectively, with 20 bases between them. Germline V lookup: CDR1 SNHLY, CDR2 FYNNEI. This CDR3 has 15 residues. The CDR3 loop reads CASTAQGLEEQPQHF. CDR3 sequence (DNA): TGTGCCAGCACAGCCCAAGGGCTTGAAGAGCAGCCCCAGCATTTT. Variable domain in full (rest from reference TRBV2 and TRBJ1-5): EPEVTQTPSHQVTQMGQEVILRCVPISNHLYFYWYRQILGQKVEFLVSFYNNEISEKSEIFDDQFSVERPDGSNFTLKIRSTKLEDSAMYFCASTAQGLEEQPQHFGDGTRLSIL.

The chain joins TRBV6-2 or TRBV6-3 to TRBJ1-5; no clear D. V lost 2 bases and J lost 8, with 10 bases in between. The CDR3 runs to 13 residues. CDR1 and CDR2 from the germline V gene are MNHEY and SVGEGT. The CDR3 spells CASSYGNSEPQHF. The CDR3 DNA reads TGTGCCAGCAGTTACGGTAATTCGGAGCCCCAGCATTTT.

The rearrangement joins TRBV19 to TRBJ1-5; no definite D call. The CDR3 consists of 15 residues. Germline assignment: CDR1 LNHDA and CDR2 SQIVND (reference sequence). V was trimmed by 2 bases and J by 0 bases, leaving 8 bases between them. The CDR3 region is CASSISSYSNQPQHF. In DNA form, the CDR3 reads TGTGCCAGTAGTATATCTAGTTATAGCAATCAGCCCCAGCATTTT. The whole variable domain, remainder taken from reference TRBV19 and TRBJ1-5, is DGGITQSPKYLFRKEGQNVTLSCEQNLNHDAMYWYRQDPGQGLRLIYYSQIVNDFQKGDIAEGYSVSREKKESFPLTVTSAQKNPTAFYLCASSISSYSNQPQHFGDGTRLSIL.

V and J are TRBV10-3 and TRBJ1-2, with D possibly being TRBD1 (5 bases). V was trimmed by 4 bases and J by 2 bases, leaving 5 bases between them. Germline V lookup: CDR1 ENHRY, CDR2 SYGVKD. This CDR3 spans 12 amino acids. The CDR3 sequence: CAISGQNYGYTF. CDR3 nucleotide sequence: TGTGCCATCAGTGGACAGAACTATGGCTACACCTTC.

This clonotype was counted a few times. The genes are TRBV28 and TRBJ1-1; TRBD1 matches at 10 bases. Trimming at V came to 7 bases and at J to 6 bases, leaving 11 bases not matched to a gene. Germline CDR1 reads MDHEN; CDR2 reads SYDVKM. The CDR3 is 15 amino acids. This CDR3 reads CASIPSRDRGAEAFF. In DNA, the CDR3 is TGTGCCAGCATACCATCCCGGGACAGGGGTGCTGAAGCTTTCTTT.

This clonotype was seen only a few times. The rearrangement uses TRBV7-2 and TRBJ2-3, with no clear D. There are 17 residues in the CDR3. Germline CDR1 reads SGHTA; CDR2 reads FQGNSA. Trimming took 0 bases from V and 0 from J, leaving 13 bases between them. The CDR3 region is CASSLARYSPSTDTQYF. Written as DNA, the CDR3 is TGTGCCAGCAGCTTAGCGCGTTATAGTCCTAGCACAGATACGCAGTATTTT.

The rearrangement joins TRBV18 to TRBJ2-3, with 8 bases lining up with TRBD2. The CDR3 has 14 residues. J gave up 8 bases and V 2 bases, and 6 bases lay outside the gene matches. The germline gives CDR1 KGHSH, CDR2 LQKENI. The CDR3 bases are TGTGCCAGCTCACCAACTAGCGGAGCGGGTACGCAGTATTTT. It translates to CASSPTSGAGTQYF.

This clonotype was detected only a few times. This chain uses TRBV7-7 with TRBJ2-7; the D gene is possibly TRBD2 (5 bases). This CDR3 is built from 13 residues. V lost 3 bases and J lost 7, with 13 bases in between. From germline, CDR1 is SSHAT and CDR2 FNYEAQ (reference sequence). The CDR3 spells CASSLARGDEQYF. The CDR3 DNA is TGTGCCAGCAGCTTGGCACGGGGTGATGAGCAGTACTTC.

The V call is TRBV28, the J call TRBJ1-4; TRBD1 matches 7 bases. Germline CDR1 and CDR2: MDHEN and SYDVKM. CDR3 length equals 15 residues. J gave up 8 bases and V 6 bases, and 12 bases lay outside the gene matches. The CDR3: CASRRQGPAREKLFF. The DNA of the CDR3 is TGTGCCAGCAGACGACAGGGACCGGCGAGGGAAAAACTGTTTTTT.

The chain recombines TRBV30 with TRBJ1-3; D may be TRBD1 (5 bases). CDR1 and CDR2 (germline): GTSNPN, SVGIG (reference sequence). CDR3 length: 14 residues. The V and J ends lost 1 base and 0 bases respectively, with 7 bases between them. The CDR3 protein is CAWSAGTSGNTIYF. The CDR3 bases are TGTGCCTGGAGTGCAGGGACCTCTGGAAACACCATATATTTT.

The chain uses TRBV11-2 and TRBJ1-5, with a weak D call TRBD1 (6 bases). The germline V gene has CDR1 SGHAT and CDR2 FQNNGV. The V end lost 5 bases, the J end lost 2 bases, and 7 bases lay between the germline ends. There are 13 residues in the CDR3. Here the CDR3 DNA reads TGTGCCAGCAGCCCAGGGGGCAATCAGCCCCAGCATTTT. It yields the protein CASSPGGNQPQHF.

The chain is built from TRBV6-1 and TRBJ1-5; D may be TRBD1 (6 bases). V was trimmed by 6 bases and J by 6 bases, leaving 15 bases between them. Germline assignment: CDR1 MNHNS and CDR2 SASEGT. There are 14 residues in the CDR3. The CDR3 sequence is CASSLNPRGQPQHF. The CDR3 nucleotides read TGTGCCAGCAGCCTTAATCCCAGGGGTCAGCCCCAGCATTTT.

The table lists this clonotype with a few counts. The chain couples TRBV28 to TRBJ2-2; D is tentatively TRBD1 or TRBD2 (7 bases each). V was clipped by 6 bases and J by 6 bases, with 14 bases between them. This CDR3 comprises 14 residues. In germline, CDR1 is MDHEN, CDR2 SYDVKM. CDR3 residues: CASSSPGGAGELFF. The CDR3 DNA reads as TGTGCCAGCAGCTCCCCAGGGGGGGCCGGGGAGCTGTTTTTT.

This chain joins TRBV6-4 and TRBJ2-2; 9 nucleotides match TRBD1. There are 15 residues in the CDR3. With V trimmed by 4 bases and J by 3 bases, 3 bases remained unmatched. CDR1 is MRHNA, CDR2 SNTAGT, per germline. CDR3 bases: TGTGCCAGCAGTGCACGACAGGGGGACACCGGGGAGCTGTTTTTT. It translates to CASSARQGDTGELFF.

The chain carries TRBV20-1 and TRBJ1-2; weak D call: TRBD1 (6 bases). Germline loops: CDR1 DFQATT, CDR2 SNEGSKA (reference sequence). The CDR3 contains 13 residues. CDR3 DNA: TGCAGCGCCCTCCGGGACATGAATATTGGCTACACCTTC. Protein sequence: CSALRDMNIGYTF.

This rearrangement joins TRBV20-1 to TRBJ2-7; D is uncertain. CDR3 length: 16 residues. The V and J ends lost 1 base and 0 bases respectively, with 16 bases between them. CDR1 and CDR2 from the germline V gene are DFQATT and SNEGSKA (reference sequence). The CDR3 coding sequence is TGCAGTGCTAGAGGGGGTCCTCAGATTTTCTCCTACGAGCAGTACTTC. It is translated as CSARGGPQIFSYEQYF.

The chain combines TRBV5-1 with TRBJ1-5; a possible D gene is TRBD1 (6 bases). Germline loops: CDR1 SGHRS, CDR2 YFSETQ. The CDR3 covers 13 residues. Trimming left V 5 bases short and J 4 bases short, with 10 bases between. CDR3 sequence: CASRRGANQPQHF. For the CDR3, the DNA is TGCGCCAGCAGGAGGGGGGCTAATCAGCCCCAGCATTTT.

The chain links TRBV6-1 to TRBJ2-5, with D unclear. The CDR3 spans 16 residues. Deletions cut 5 bases from V and 5 bases from J, with 21 bases between. CDR1 MNHNS and CDR2 SASEGT come from the germline V gene. CDR3 nucleotides: TGTGCCAGCAGTCCCGGAACGGACCCCCGTGTGGAGACCCAGTACTTC. Protein product: CASSPGTDPRVETQYF.

V usage is TRBV6-1 and J usage is TRBJ2-7, with D perhaps matching TRBD2 (6 bases). Trimming stripped 6 bases from V and 3 bases from J, with 15 bases between. The germline V gene encodes CDR1 MNHNS and CDR2 SASEGT. This CDR3 has 14 amino acids. CDR3 loop: CASRIAEGYYEQYF. The CDR3 coding sequence is TGTGCCAGCAGGATAGCGGAGGGCTACTACGAGCAGTACTTC.

In this sample, this clonotype turned up a few times. V gene TRBV7-9 combines with J gene TRBJ2-2, with 9 bases lining up with TRBD1. The CDR3 loop spans 17 amino acids. The germline V gene encodes CDR1 SEHNR and CDR2 FQNEAQ (reference sequence). V shed 3 bases and J 4 bases; nucleotides not matched to a gene: 9. CDR3: CASSFFSGTGSTGELFF. CDR3 coding DNA: TGTGCCAGCAGCTTTTTTTCCGGGACAGGGAGCACCGGGGAGCTGTTTTTT.

The chain joins TRBV7-9 to TRBJ1-5; D is unresolved. The V gene lost 2 bases and the J gene lost 2 bases, with 7 bases spanning the gap. Germline V lookup: CDR1 SEHNR, CDR2 FQNEAQ (reference sequence). This CDR3 comprises 14 residues. The CDR3 loop is CASSLTSGNQPQHF. CDR3 in DNA: TGTGCCAGCAGCTTAACCAGTGGCAATCAGCCCCAGCATTTT.

The V call is TRBV11-2, the J call TRBJ2-3; D unresolved. CDR3 length: 14 residues. Germline CDR1 is SGHAT and CDR2 is FQNNGV. V lost 2 bases to trimming and J lost 2 bases, with 8 bases between them. The CDR3 is CASSLNRATDTQYF. Here the CDR3 DNA reads TGTGCCAGCAGCTTAAATAGGGCCACAGATACGCAGTATTTT.

This clonotype counts as large. CDR3 sequence reads: CSAWGLAGDETQYF. CDR3 coding DNA: TGCAGTGCATGGGGACTAGCGGGAGACGAGACCCAGTACTTC. This sequence joins TRBV20-1 and TRBJ2-5; 14 nucleotides match TRBD2. There are 14 residues in the CDR3. The trim removed 6 bases at V and 5 bases at J, leaving 5 bases unmatched. CDR1 is DFQATT, CDR2 SNEGSKA, per germline (reference sequence).

This chain uses TRBV10-1 with TRBJ2-1, with a tentative D call TRBD2 (5 bases). The CDR3 length is 17 residues. CDR1 and CDR2 from the germline V gene are WNHNN and SYGVQD (reference sequence). The ends were cut back, 0 bases at V and 8 bases at J, with 20 bases in the middle. The CDR3 region is CASSESPASQERDEQFF. DNA for the CDR3: TGCGCCAGCAGTGAGTCCCCGGCTAGCCAGGAGAGGGATGAGCAGTTCTTC.

This clonotype turned up a few times. J is TRBJ1-1 and V is TRBV27, with 9 positions matching TRBD1. Trimming took 9 bases from V and 6 from J; bases not matched to a gene: 23. CDR1 and CDR2 from the germline V gene are MNHEY and SMNVEV (reference sequence). This CDR3 has 18 amino acids. CDR3 DNA sequence: TGTGCCAGTGGGCTAGGCTCTGGACAGGGGTCCCTTAAGCCTGAAGCTTTCTTT. It encodes CASGLGSGQGSLKPEAFF.

This clonotype was seen a handful of times. This chain links TRBV6-2 or TRBV6-3 with TRBJ2-1; perhaps TRBD2 as D (6 bases). Germline lookup yields CDR1 MNHEY and CDR2 SVGEGT. Trimming removed 6 bases at V and 0 bases at J, with 12 bases between. This CDR3 contains 15 residues. CDR3 sequence (DNA): TGTGCCAGCAGACGTAGCGGCAGCTCCTACAATGAGCAGTTCTTC. Residues: CASRRSGSSYNEQFF.